Listed below are T cell receptor beta chains from one sample, sequenced in a study of regulatory dendritic cells for organ transplantation. Only in-frame clones appear in the TCRdb table, and some are missing; sequencing was by immunoSEQ multiplex PCR. This table has around 30,000 clones, about 80% appearing once. What was sequenced was memory CD4+ T cells from blood. Source of these receptors: a human donor in good health. Both conserved end residues are part of each CDR3. A D gene is named only where the DNA matches it firmly. Rows may omit the clone size; those that give it use once, few, many or a size class.

size	V	D	J	CDR3	DNA
.	TRBV25-1	TRBD1	TRBJ2-7	CASSDWQGARGEQYF	TGTGCCAGCAGTGATTGGCAGGGGGCGCGGGGCGAGCAGTACTTC
.	TRBV11-3	.	TRBJ2-1	CASSLGGRHSNEQFF	TGTGCCAGCAGCTTAGGTGGACGGCATAGCAATGAGCAGTTCTTC
.	TRBV28	TRBD1	TRBJ1-5	CASSSGTGNQPQHF	TGTGCCAGCAGCTCCGGGACAGGGAATCAGCCCCAGCATTTT
few	TRBV5-1	TRBD2	TRBJ2-1	CASSPTSGRTGDEQFF	TGCGCCAGCTCGCCGACTAGCGGGAGGACCGGAGATGAGCAGTTCTTC
once	TRBV7-2	TRBD2	TRBJ2-5	CASRSTSAGETQYF	TGTGCCAGCAGATCGACTAGCGCGGGAGAGACCCAGTACTTC
few	TRBV7-8	.	TRBJ1-2	CASSLAGGLVYGYTF	TGTGCCAGCAGCTTAGCGGGGGGCCTAGTCTATGGCTACACCTTC
.	TRBV11-1	.	TRBJ1-2	CASSLSLDDYTF	TGTGCCAGCAGCTTAAGCTTGGATGACTACACCTTC
.	TRBV27	.	TRBJ1-5	CASSFRGGNQPQHF	TGTGCCAGCAGTTTCAGGGGTGGCAATCAGCCCCAGCATTTT
.	TRBV4-2	.	TRBJ2-2	CASSQDQGRAEGTGELFF	TGTGCCAGCAGCCAAGATCAAGGGAGAGCGGAGGGGACCGGGGAGCTGTTTTTT
.	TRBV7-2	TRBD1	TRBJ1-2	CASSFTGGKYGYTF	TGTGCCAGCAGCTTTACAGGGGGCAAGTATGGCTACACCTTC
once	TRBV13	.	TRBJ1-2	CASSFKQDYGYTF	TGTGCCAGCAGCTTTAAACAGGACTATGGCTACACCTTC
.	TRBV7-8	TRBD2	TRBJ2-7	CASSSFAGTSGGYEQYF	TGTGCCAGCAGCTCGTTTGCCGGGACTAGCGGGGGCTACGAGCAGTACTTC
few	TRBV6-4	.	TRBJ1-1	CASKGDMNTEAFF	TGTGCCAGCAAGGGGGACATGAACACTGAAGCTTTCTTT
.	TRBV5-4	.	TRBJ2-2	CASSLNGGAWNTGELFF	TGTGCCAGCAGCTTGAATGGGGGGGCATGGAACACCGGGGAGCTGTTTTTT
.	TRBV2	TRBD2	TRBJ2-1	CASSDGGGATVYNEQFF	TGTGCCAGCAGTGACGGCGGGGGGGCCACAGTATACAATGAGCAGTTCTTC
.	TRBV5-1	TRBD2	TRBJ2-5	CASSLAQLAGEEAQYF	TGCGCCAGCAGCTTGGCCCAATTAGCGGGTGAAGAGGCCCAGTACTTC
.	TRBV11-2	.	TRBJ2-3	CASSLYTDTQYF	TGTGCCAGCAGCCTGTACACAGATACGCAGTATTTT
.	TRBV4-3	TRBD2	TRBJ2-7	CASSQETSGILEQYF	TGCGCCAGCAGCCAAGAGACTAGCGGCATTCTCGAGCAGTACTTC
.	TRBV28	TRBD2	TRBJ2-7	CASSYLAGGTDHEQYF	TGTGCCAGCAGCTACCTAGCGGGAGGGACGGACCACGAGCAGTACTTC
.	TRBV30	.	TRBJ2-5	CAWSVNRVETQYF	TGTGCCTGGAGTGTAAACAGGGTTGAGACCCAGTACTTC
.	TRBV7-2	.	TRBJ2-1	CASSFRAGSHNEQFF	TGTGCCAGCAGCTTCCGAGCCGGGTCCCACAATGAGCAGTTCTTC
.	TRBV6-1	.	TRBJ2-5	CASSALLGQMSETQYF	TGTGCCAGCAGTGCCCTCTTGGGCCAAATGTCGGAGACCCAGTACTTC
once	TRBV5-1	.	TRBJ2-5	CASSLMYQETQYF	TGCGCCAGCAGCTTAATGTACCAAGAGACCCAGTACTTC
once	TRBV9	TRBD2	TRBJ2-5	CASSVGLAGGPSETQYF	TGTGCCAGCAGCGTAGGGCTAGCGGGAGGGCCTTCGGAGACCCAGTACTTC
.	TRBV15	.	TRBJ2-3	CATSREGDTQYF	TGTGCCACCAGCAGAGAGGGGGATACGCAGTATTTT
.	TRBV14	TRBD1	TRBJ2-7	CASSQDWGQAGSYEQYF	TGTGCCAGCAGCCAAGATTGGGGACAGGCCGGCTCCTACGAGCAGTACTTC
.	TRBV7-9	.	TRBJ1-6	CASSLEGNSPLHF	TGTGCCAGCAGCCTGGAGGGGAATTCACCCCTCCACTTT
.	TRBV19	.	TRBJ1-2	CASSTTTGPYGYTF	TGTGCCAGTAGTACCACGACAGGCCCCTATGGCTACACCTTC
.	TRBV28	TRBD1	TRBJ1-4	CASSYAGTGDEKLFF	TGTGCCAGCAGTTATGCCGGGACAGGGGATGAAAAACTGTTTTTT
.	TRBV30	TRBD1	TRBJ1-2	CAWSRDRGLYGYTF	TGTGCCTGGAGCCGGGACAGGGGGCTCTATGGCTACACCTTC
.	TRBV5-8	.	TRBJ2-7	CASSLVGGGPREQYF	TGTGCCAGCAGCTTGGTTGGGGGAGGCCCTAGGGAGCAGTACTTC
once	TRBV6-5	TRBD1	TRBJ2-4	CASSLTGTKNIQYF	TGTGCCAGCAGTCTGACAGGGACCAAAAACATTCAGTACTTC
.	TRBV2	.	TRBJ2-3	CASSQGQRTDTQYF	TGTGCCAGCAGCCAGGGGCAGCGCACAGATACGCAGTATTTT
few	TRBV28	.	TRBJ1-1	CASSPRRNTEAFF	TGTGCCAGCAGTCCAAGGCGGAACACTGAAGCTTTCTTT
medium-sized	TRBV6-5	.	TRBJ2-7	CASSLTISYEQYF	TGTGCCAGCAGCCTTACCATATCGTACGAGCAGTACTTC
.	TRBV9	.	TRBJ2-5	CASSATSYGFATQYF	TGTGCCAGCAGCGCCACTAGTTATGGATTCGCGACCCAGTACTTC
.	TRBV7-9	.	TRBJ1-2	CASSLQGNYGYTF	TGTGCCAGCAGCTTACAGGGTAACTATGGCTACACCTTC
.	TRBV19	TRBD1	TRBJ2-2	CASSTAGTGGWRDTGELFF	TGTGCCAGTAGTACCGCCGGGACAGGGGGCTGGAGGGACACCGGGGAGCTGTTTTTT
.	TRBV4-3	TRBD2	TRBJ2-5	CASSQALAGPSETQYF	TGCGCCAGCAGCCAGGCACTAGCGGGACCCTCCGAGACCCAGTACTTC
.	TRBV9	.	TRBJ1-2	CASSVHLTMGDSYGYTF	TGTGCCAGCAGCGTCCACCTCACCATGGGCGACTCCTATGGCTACACCTTC
.	TRBV19	.	TRBJ1-1	CASSRPTEAFF	TGTGCCAGTAGTAGGCCGACTGAAGCTTTCTTT
.	TRBV19	.	TRBJ2-7	CASSVAEVSYEQYF	TGTGCCAGTAGTGTAGCGGAGGTCTCCTACGAGCAGTACTTC
.	TRBV14	TRBD2	TRBJ2-1	CASSYHRLAGGSSYNEQFF	TGTGCCAGCAGTTACCACAGACTAGCGGGAGGTAGCTCCTACAATGAGCAGTTCTTC
.	TRBV5-4	.	TRBJ2-6	CASSLDFGAQLGANVLTF	TGTGCCAGCAGCTTGGATTTTGGAGCCCAGCTAGGGGCCAACGTCCTGACTTTC
.	TRBV21-1	.	TRBJ2-1	CASRSPSGRDEQFF	TGTGCCAGCAGATCCCCTAGCGGGAGGGATGAGCAGTTCTTC
once	TRBV6-1	TRBD1	TRBJ1-5	CASSQAGGAGNQPQHF	TGTGCCAGCAGTCAAGCAGGGGGCGCGGGCAATCAGCCCCAGCATTTT
few	TRBV6-5	.	TRBJ1-1	CASKMDTEAFF	TGTGCCAGCAAGATGGACACTGAAGCTTTCTTT
.	TRBV10-3	.	TRBJ2-5	CAISESRGPSETQYF	TGTGCCATCAGTGAGTCGAGGGGTCCTTCAGAGACCCAGTACTTC
.	TRBV4-1	TRBD2	TRBJ2-1	CASSQDLGTSGIVHEQFF	TGCGCCAGCAGCCAAGATTTGGGGACTAGCGGGATTGTCCATGAGCAGTTCTTC
.	TRBV29-1	TRBD2	TRBJ2-1	CSVRRLAGADNEQFF	TGCAGCGTTCGGCGTCTAGCGGGAGCCGACAATGAGCAGTTCTTC
.	TRBV7-3	.	TRBJ2-2	CASSPKGRLNTGELFF	TGTGCCAGCAGCCCAAAGGGGCGACTGAACACCGGGGAGCTGTTTTTT
few	TRBV4-1	.	TRBJ2-2	CASVKENTGELFF	TGCGCCAGCGTTAAGGAGAACACCGGGGAGCTGTTTTTT
.	TRBV5-8	.	TRBJ1-2	CASSLQGSIYGYTF	TGTGCCAGCAGCTTGCAGGGATCCATCTATGGCTACACCTTC
.	TRBV7-2	.	TRBJ2-7	CASSFTQGHYEQYF	TGTGCCAGCAGCTTTACGCAGGGTCACTACGAGCAGTACTTC
.	TRBV7-9	.	TRBJ2-5	CASSFPSQTQETQYF	TGTGCCAGCAGCTTCCCTAGCCAGACACAAGAGACCCAGTACTTC
once	TRBV5-1	.	TRBJ2-5	CASSLRWDLGTQYF	TGCGCCAGCAGCTTGCGTTGGGACTTAGGGACCCAGTACTTC
.	TRBV5-1	.	TRBJ1-2	CASSAQGDYGYTF	TGCGCCAGCAGTGCACAGGGCGACTATGGCTACACCTTC
few	TRBV10-3	.	TRBJ1-1	CAISPSGDWEAFF	TGTGCCATCAGTCCGTCGGGGGACTGGGAAGCTTTCTTT
.	TRBV6-5	.	TRBJ1-1	CASSANSEGTEAFF	TGTGCCAGCAGTGCTAACTCAGAAGGCACTGAAGCTTTCTTT
.	TRBV13	.	TRBJ1-1	CASSFRTALQAFF	TGTGCCAGCAGCTTCCGGACGGCCCTTCAGGCTTTCTTT